Below are 19 T cell receptor beta chains sequenced from a single sample in a study of blood T cells in healthy people across ages. It was with a sample-barcoded 5' primer and a J-beta primer mix that a second PCR of roughly 6 to 11 cycles was run. MiXCR was run by TCRdb on the 5' RACE reads, yielding one entry per CDR3 protein. The sample has 1,800,000 or so distinct CDR3 sequences, about 39% seen once. The specimen sequenced was blood. These receptors came from a human donor in good health.

The CDR3 DNA is TGTGCCAGCAGCTCCCTTGAAGGTCTTAGAGAGCAGTACTTC. Protein product: CASSSLEGLREQYF. The chain couples TRBV12-3 or TRBV12-4 to TRBJ2-4; D remains ambiguous. The V end lost 6 bases, the J end lost 13 bases, and 22 bases lay between the germline ends. The CDR3 sequence is 14 residues long.

The chain couples TRBV7-2 to TRBJ2-5, with a possible D match to TRBD2 (6 bases). This CDR3 region has 14 residues. The germline CDR1 and CDR2 sequences are SGHTA and FQGNSA. The germline V and J ends were trimmed by 5 bases and 2 bases, with 12 bases remaining between them. The CDR3 spells CASSTGRGQETQYF. CDR3 in DNA: TGTGCCAGCAGCACCGGGCGGGGACAAGAGACCCAGTACTTC.

The chain is built from TRBV28 and TRBJ1-5; tentative D call: TRBD1 (6 bases). The germline gives CDR1 MDHEN, CDR2 SYDVKM. The CDR3 consists of 15 residues. V lost 6 bases, J lost 5 bases, and 17 bases lay in between. For the CDR3, the DNA is TGTGCCAGCAGGCCCGCGGGGCCAGGGGATCAGCCCCAGCATTTT. It codes for CASRPAGPGDQPQHF. Full variable domain (remainder filled in from reference TRBV28 and TRBJ1-5): DVKVTQSSRYLVKRTGEKVFLECVQDMDHENMFWYRQDPGLGLRLIYFSYDVKMKEKGDIPEGYSVSREKKERFSLILESASTNQTSMYLCASRPAGPGDQPQHFGDGTRLSIL.

Only a few counts were recorded for this clonotype. The V call is TRBV7-2, the J call TRBJ2-3, with 10 bases aligning to TRBD2. The V segment lost 1 base and the J segment 1 base; nucleotides outside the gene matches: 2. The CDR3 extends over 16 amino acids. Germline V CDR1 and CDR2: SGHTA, FQGNSA. CDR3 sequence (DNA): TGTGCCAGCAGCTTAGAAAGCGGGGGGGGCACAGATACGCAGTATTTT. Encoded protein: CASSLESGGGTDTQYF.

About this clonotype: One end of the junction is discordant with germline, which a read error may explain. The rearrangement links TRBV11-2 to TRBJ2-4; D is perhaps TRBD1 (5 bases). The J call may be wrong; the DNA end is better matched by TRBJ2-7. The CDR3 totals 15 residues. CDR1 and CDR2 from the germline V gene are SGHAT and FQNNGV. DNA for the CDR3: TGTGCCTGCAGCTTAGATCCTACAGGTTTCTACGAGCAGTACTTC. It encodes CACSLDPTGFYEQYF.

The chain joins TRBV7-9 to TRBJ2-1, with TRBD1 identical over 7 bases. V shed 7 bases, J shed 8 bases, and the junction held 20 bases outside the gene matches. The CDR3 totals 17 residues. Germline-derived CDR1 and CDR2 are SEHNR and FQNEAQ (reference sequence). CDR3 sequence: CASTPRDDRALKDEQFF. CDR3 DNA: TGTGCCAGCACCCCGCGCGACGACAGGGCCCTTAAGGATGAGCAGTTCTTC. Looking up the rest from reference TRBV7-9 and TRBJ2-1 gives the full variable domain: DTGVSQNPRHKITKRGQNVTFRCDPISEHNRLYWYRQTLGQGPEFLTYFQNEAQLEKSRLLSDRFSAERPKGSFSTLEIQRTEQGDSAMYLCASTPRDDRALKDEQFFGPGTRLTVL.

This clonotype appeared once. The rearrangement uses TRBV12-3 or TRBV12-4 and TRBJ2-4; 13 nucleotides align to TRBD2. V shed 6 bases and J 9 bases; nucleotides not matched to a gene: 8. The CDR3 sequence is 15 residues long. This CDR3 is CASSQGLAGLGIQYF. The CDR3 coding sequence is TGTGCCAGCAGCCAGGGACTAGCGGGGTTGGGCATTCAGTACTTC.

This clonotype has just a few counts. The chain employs TRBV20-1 and TRBJ2-3; D not certain. This CDR3 spans 13 amino acids. Germline loops: CDR1 DFQATT, CDR2 SNEGSKA (reference sequence). Trimming shortened V by 1 base and J by 4 bases, and 9 bases separated the two germline ends. The CDR3 coding sequence is TGCAGTGCTAGAGCGGTGGGCGCAGATACGCAGTATTTT. Its translation: CSARAVGADTQYF.

The chain joins TRBV28 to TRBJ1-5; the D gene is possibly TRBD1 (5 bases). V was pared by 5 bases and J by 5 bases, with 16 bases between. The CDR3 has 15 residues. Germline CDR1 reads MDHEN; CDR2 reads SYDVKM. The CDR3, as DNA: TGTGCCAGCAGTCCCTCCAGGGAGGGATATCAGCCCCAGCATTTT. This codes for CASSPSREGYQPQHF.

This clonotype has more than one count but fewer than ten. The CDR3 spells CASSLGQGAPAFF. CDR3 DNA: TGTGCCAGCAGCTTAGGACAGGGAGCTCCGGCTTTCTTT. This chain joins TRBV7-9 and TRBJ1-1; 7 nucleotides match TRBD1. V trimming: 1 base; J trimming: 11 bases; junction bases outside the gene matches: 7. The CDR3 is made up of 13 amino acids. The germline CDR1 and CDR2 sequences are SEHNR and FQNEAQ (reference sequence). Using reference TRBV7-9 and TRBJ1-1 for the parts outside the CDR3, the full variable domain is DTGVSQNPRHKITKRGQNVTFRCDPISEHNRLYWYRQTLGQGPEFLTYFQNEAQLEKSRLLSDRFSAERPKGSFSTLEIQRTEQGDSAMYLCASSLGQGAPAFFGQGTRLTVV.

In DNA, the CDR3 is TGTGCCAGCAGCCGATCGACTAGCGGGGGTAATGAGCAGTTCTTC. The encoded protein is CASSRSTSGGNEQFF. The J gene is TRBJ2-1, the V gene TRBV7-8; the match to TRBD2 covers 12 bases. Trimming removed 5 bases from V and 7 bases from J; junction bases left unmatched: 6. Germline V lookup: CDR1 SGHVS, CDR2 FQNEAQ. The CDR3 consists of 15 residues.

This clonotype appeared a few times. V and J are TRBV30 and TRBJ1-2; D not certain. The germline V gene encodes CDR1 GTSNPN and CDR2 SVGIG (reference sequence). Trimming removed 8 bases at V and 4 bases at J, with 11 bases between. This CDR3 spans 11 amino acids. CDR3 in amino acids: CAGGIVYGYTF. In DNA form, the CDR3 reads TGTGCCGGAGGGATCGTCTATGGCTACACCTTC.

The chain has TRBV6-5 and TRBJ1-2, with 9 bases lining up with TRBD1. The CDR3 consists of 15 residues. Germline CDR1 and CDR2: MNHEY and SVGAGI. V trimming: 5 bases; J trimming: 5 bases; junction bases outside the gene matches: 9. As DNA, the CDR3 is TGTGCCAGCAGTACTTGGACAGGGGAGGGGTATGGCTACACCTTC. Translated, it gives CASSTWTGEGYGYTF.

The V gene is TRBV6-1, the J gene TRBJ1-2; D is possibly TRBD1 (6 bases). The CDR3 extends over 13 amino acids. V was trimmed by 6 bases and J by 4 bases, leaving 12 bases between them. The V gene's germline CDR1 is MNHNS and CDR2 SASEGT. CDR3 bases: TGTGCCAGCAGACCACAGGGATTCTATGGCTACACCTTC. It specifies CASRPQGFYGYTF.

This CDR3 is CASSLEVRGDYGYTF. The CDR3 coding sequence is TGTGCCAGCAGTTTAGAGGTCCGGGGCGACTATGGCTACACCTTC. V is TRBV12-3 or TRBV12-4 and J is TRBJ1-2; perhaps TRBD1 as D (5 bases). V lost 1 base to trimming and J lost 3 bases, with 12 bases between them. The CDR3 extends over 15 amino acids.

V usage is TRBV7-9 and J usage is TRBJ2-3; D possibly matches TRBD1 or TRBD2 (6 bases each). The CDR3 has 15 residues. CDR1 is SEHNR and CDR2 is FQNEAQ in the germline V gene (reference sequence). V dropped 5 bases and J dropped 8 bases, with 20 bases sitting between them. The CDR3 sequence: CASSPRGGRVVTQYF. Written as DNA, the CDR3 is TGTGCCAGCAGCCCCCGTGGGGGGCGAGTAGTTACGCAGTATTTT.

The table lists this clonotype with a few counts. CDR3 coding DNA: TGTGCCAGCAGCCCTACTCGAGCTAACTATGGCTACACCTTC. Residues: CASSPTRANYGYTF. V is TRBV12-3 or TRBV12-4 and J is TRBJ1-2; D is undetermined. The CDR3 contains 14 residues. The germline V and J ends were trimmed by 6 bases and 0 bases, with 11 bases remaining between them.

The genes are TRBV9 and TRBJ2-5; 8 nucleotides align to TRBD1. The CDR3 runs 15 residues. Germline CDR1 reads SGDLS; CDR2 reads YYNGEE. Unmatched junction bases numbered 7, after V lost 4 bases and J lost 2 bases. The CDR3 region is CASSQGQVQQETQYF. The CDR3 DNA sequence: TGTGCCAGCAGCCAGGGACAGGTCCAGCAAGAGACCCAGTACTTC.

V gene TRBV7-2 combines with J gene TRBJ2-7; D gene ambiguous. In germline, CDR1 is SGHTA, CDR2 FQGNSA. This CDR3 has 13 amino acids. Trimming cost V 6 bases and J 3 bases, with 12 bases left between them. In nucleotides, the CDR3 is TGTGCCAGCAGTTCGCCACTCCGCTACGAGCAGTACTTC. It encodes CASSSPLRYEQYF. Combining the CDR3 with reference TRBV7-2 and TRBJ2-7 gives the whole variable domain GAGVSQSPSNKVTEKGKDVELRCDPISGHTALYWYRQSLGQGLEFLIYFQGNSAPDKSGLPSDRFSAERTGGSVSTLTIQRTQQEDSAVYLCASSSPLRYEQYFGPGTRLTVT.